The entry that follows covers one T cell receptor beta chain sequence. cDNA synthesis used the whole RNA isolate, giving expressed TCRB sequences. Data came from immunoSEQ multiplex PCR; TCRdb stores just in-frame clones and leaves some out. The sample contains hundreds of thousands of clones, around 15% of which appear only once. The data derive from a study of beta chain features in type 1 diabetes. Study in general: The samples had 85 million to 130 million sorted cells examined in all.

The V gene's germline CDR1 is SGHAT and CDR2 FQNNGV. The V end was cut by 0 bases, the J end by 5 bases, with 11 bases between. The CDR3 has 14 residues. The chain employs TRBV11-2 and TRBJ2-7; D uncertain. The sequence was obtained from a man aged 18 to 29 in good health. Sequencing was done on a sample of naive CD4+ T cells from blood. The CDR3 DNA follows: TGTGCCAGCAGCTTAGATTTCGCATCCAACGAGCAGTACTTC. Its translation: CASSLDFASNEQYF.